This T cell receptor beta chain was sequenced for a study of blood T cell repertoires in COVID-19. Study details: Samples representing acute and convalescent COVID-19 were sourced from the United States, Italy and Spain. Nucleic acid was either cDNA or gDNA, and it came from T cells, B-cell-depleted T cells, or PBMCs.

Per the authors' pipeline: Reference gene primers were amplified, and this amplification served to estimate nucleated cell counts. Libraries were prepared by immunoSEQ multiplex PCR; TCRdb keeps only in-frame clonotypes and omits some of them. V, J and clone size are those of that table, while D and trimming were read from the DNA. The table shows 150,000 to 200,000 clones, with roughly 86% occurring only once. Germline loops: CDR1 SGHTA, CDR2 FQGTGA. Trimming pared 2 bases from V and 4 bases from J, leaving 9 bases between. The length of the CDR3 is 15 residues. This receptor was taken from a man aged 70 or older with acute or convalescent COVID-19. This chain links TRBV7-3 with TRBJ2-6, with D unclear. Sequenced input: peripheral blood. CDR3 coding DNA: TGTGCCAGCAGCTTAGGGCTTGGCGGGGCCAACGTCCTGACTTTC. The encoded protein is CASSLGLGGANVLTF. The full variable domain, its missing parts supplied by reference TRBV7-3 and TRBJ2-6, is GAGVSQTPSNKVTEKGKYVELRCDPISGHTALYWYRQSLGQGPEFLIYFQGTGAADDSGLPNDRFFAVRPEGSVSTLKIQRTERGDSAVYLCASSLGLGGANVLTFGAGSRLTVL.